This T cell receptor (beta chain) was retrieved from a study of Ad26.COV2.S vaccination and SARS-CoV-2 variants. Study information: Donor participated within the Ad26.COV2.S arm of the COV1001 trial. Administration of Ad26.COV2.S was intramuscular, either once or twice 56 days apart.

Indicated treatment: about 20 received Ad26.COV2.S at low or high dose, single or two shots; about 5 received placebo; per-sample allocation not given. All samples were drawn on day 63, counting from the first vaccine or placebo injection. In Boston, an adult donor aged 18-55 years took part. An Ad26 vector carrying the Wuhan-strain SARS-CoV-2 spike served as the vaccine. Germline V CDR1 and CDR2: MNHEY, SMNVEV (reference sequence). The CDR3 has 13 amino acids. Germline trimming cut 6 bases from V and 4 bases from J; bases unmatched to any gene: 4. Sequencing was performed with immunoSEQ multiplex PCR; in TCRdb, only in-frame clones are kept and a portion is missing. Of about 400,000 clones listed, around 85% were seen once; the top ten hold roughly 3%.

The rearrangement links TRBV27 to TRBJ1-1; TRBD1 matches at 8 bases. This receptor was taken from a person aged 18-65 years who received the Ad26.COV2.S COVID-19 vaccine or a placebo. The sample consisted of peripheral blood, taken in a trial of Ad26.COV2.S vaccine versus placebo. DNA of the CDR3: TGTGCCAGCAGCACAGGGGGAGGCACTGAAGCTTTCTTT. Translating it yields CASSTGGGTEAFF.